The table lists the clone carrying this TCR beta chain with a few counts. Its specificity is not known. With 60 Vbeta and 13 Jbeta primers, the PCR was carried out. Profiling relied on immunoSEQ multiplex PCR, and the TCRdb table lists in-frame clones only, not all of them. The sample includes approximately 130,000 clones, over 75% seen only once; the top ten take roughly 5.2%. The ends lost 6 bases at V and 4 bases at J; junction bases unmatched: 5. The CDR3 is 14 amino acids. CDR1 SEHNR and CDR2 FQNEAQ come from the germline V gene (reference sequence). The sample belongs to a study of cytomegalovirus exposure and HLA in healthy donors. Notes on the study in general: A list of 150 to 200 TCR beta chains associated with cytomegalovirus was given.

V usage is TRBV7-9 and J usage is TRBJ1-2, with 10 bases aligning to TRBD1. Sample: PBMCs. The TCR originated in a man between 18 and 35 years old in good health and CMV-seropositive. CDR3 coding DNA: TGTGCCAGCAGTCGGACAGGGGGAGTCTATGGCTACACCTTC. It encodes CASSRTGGVYGYTF.